These T cell receptor beta chains were read from a single sample in a study of blood T cell repertoires in COVID-19. Repertoires were generated with immunoSEQ multiplex PCR, while TCRdb's copy carries only in-frame clones and drops some. The top ten hold over 7% of the sample, which has some 240,000 clones, around 80% seen once. Sequencing input: peripheral blood. Receptors originate from a woman in her 70s with acute or convalescent COVID-19. CDR3s include the opening cysteine and the closing phenylalanine or tryptophan. A D gene is named only where the DNA matches it firmly. Clone size, where shown, is once, few, many, or a class for clones that have expanded.

18	TRBV11-2	TRBJ2-5	TRBD2	NA	CASSLGRLAGGIGETQYF	TGTGCCAGCAGCTTAGGGAGACTAGCGGGGGGGATAGGGGAGACCCAGTACTTC
15	TRBV5-1	TRBJ2-5	NA	NA	CASSLSAGEGKTQYF	TGCGCCAGCAGCTTGTCGGCAGGGGAAGGGAAGACCCAGTACTTC
15	TRBV11-3	TRBJ2-3	NA	NA	CASSLDQGSTDTQYF	TGTGCCAGCAGCTTAGATCAGGGGAGCACAGATACGCAGTATTTT
14	TRBV6-1	TRBJ1-6	NA	NA	CASSDKQGGSPLHF	TGTGCCAGCAGTGATAAGCAGGGTGGGTCACCCCTCCACTTT
13	TRBV13	TRBJ2-5	NA	NA	CASSVSVRETQYF	TGTGCCAGCAGCGTTTCAGTTCGAGAGACCCAGTACTTC
15	TRBV27	TRBJ1-1	TRBD1	NA	CASSSDWTGQDEAFF	TGTGCCAGCAGTTCTGACTGGACAGGACAAGATGAAGCTTTCTTT
14	TRBV29-1	TRBJ2-3	TRBD1	NA	CSVTQGATGGTQYF	TGCAGCGTCACACAGGGGGCGACTGGCGGTACGCAGTATTTT
16	TRBV7-2	TRBJ2-1	TRBD2	NA	CASSQSSGGSYNEQFF	TGTGCCAGCAGCCAGAGTAGCGGGGGGTCCTACAATGAGCAGTTCTTC
15	TRBV6-1	TRBJ2-3	TRBD1	NA	CASSERDRETDTQYF	TGTGCCAGCAGTGAAAGGGACAGGGAGACAGATACGCAGTATTTT
15	TRBV9	TRBJ2-3	TRBD2	NA	CASTISGAGTDTQYF	TGTGCCAGCACCATAAGCGGGGCAGGCACAGATACGCAGTATTTT
16	TRBV11-2	TRBJ2-3	NA	NA	CASSFGTGRDTDTQYF	TGTGCCAGCAGCTTTGGAACAGGGCGTGACACAGATACGCAGTATTTT
15	TRBV21-1	TRBJ2-3	NA	NA	CASSKGRGPVDTQYF	TGTGCCAGCAGCAAAGGCAGGGGGCCCGTAGATACGCAGTATTTT
13	TRBV11-2	TRBJ1-1	TRBD1	NA	CASRSDRANKAFF	TGTGCCAGCAGAAGTGACAGGGCTAATAAAGCTTTCTTT
13	TRBV19	TRBJ2-3	NA	NA	CASSTGGSDTQYF	TGTGCCAGTAGTACCGGAGGGTCGGATACGCAGTATTTT
13	TRBV5-1	TRBJ2-4	NA	NA	CASNWPGENIQYF	TGCGCCAGCAACTGGCCGGGTGAAAACATTCAGTACTTC
17	TRBV5-1	TRBJ2-3	NA	NA	CASSLVSRGRNTDTQYF	TGCGCCAGCAGCTTGGTCAGCAGGGGCCGGAACACAGATACGCAGTATTTT
13	TRBV27	TRBJ1-6	TRBD1	few	CASRGQGGSPLHF	TGTGCCAGCAGAGGACAGGGTGGTTCACCCCTCCACTTT
16	TRBV3-1/TRBV3-2	TRBJ1-2	TRBD1	NA	CASLLQHRDRYYGYTF	TGTGCCAGCCTTCTACAACACAGGGACAGATACTATGGCTACACCTTC
14	TRBV5-1	TRBJ1-5	NA	NA	CASSPDRPNQPQHF	TGCGCCAGCAGCCCGGACAGACCAAATCAGCCCCAGCATTTT
13	TRBV5-1	TRBJ2-1	NA	NA	CASSLERGNEQFF	TGCGCCAGCAGCTTGGAAAGGGGCAATGAGCAGTTCTTC
13	TRBV24-1	TRBJ1-2	NA	once	CATSDSANYGYTF	TGTGCCACCAGTGATAGCGCTAACTATGGCTACACCTTC
13	TRBV10-3	TRBJ1-1	NA	once	CAIRPGLNTEAFF	TGTGCCATCCGGCCAGGGCTGAACACTGAAGCTTTCTTT
12	TRBV30	TRBJ1-2	NA	once	CAWSVDSYGYTF	TGTGCCTGGAGTGTGGACAGCTATGGCTACACCTTC
15	TRBV19	TRBJ2-1	TRBD2	once	CASSVLAGGSDEQFF	TGTGCCAGTAGTGTCCTAGCGGGGGGTTCGGATGAGCAGTTCTTC
17	TRBV21-1	TRBJ1-2	NA	NA	CANTGSGEGGNPSGYTF	TGTGCCAACACGGGAAGCGGGGAGGGGGGGAACCCTTCTGGCTACACCTTC
14	TRBV2	TRBJ2-7	NA	NA	CASNRESGSYEQYF	TGTGCCAGCAACCGGGAATCGGGCTCCTACGAGCAGTACTTC
15	TRBV5-4	TRBJ2-3	NA	NA	CASSLDQRGTDTQYF	TGTGCCAGCAGCTTGGACCAGCGGGGCACAGATACGCAGTATTTT
12	TRBV14	TRBJ2-3	TRBD1	NA	CASSQGDRRQYF	TGTGCCAGCAGCCAAGGGGACAGAAGGCAGTATTTT
14	TRBV20-1	TRBJ2-3	TRBD2	few	CSASRKAGADTQYF	TGCAGTGCTAGTCGAAAAGCGGGGGCAGATACGCAGTATTTT
14	TRBV2	TRBJ2-1	TRBD2	NA	CASSESGGYNEQFF	TGTGCCAGCAGTGAAAGCGGGGGTTACAATGAGCAGTTCTTC
17	TRBV12-5	TRBJ1-1	NA	NA	CASGSNAWGRPNTEAFF	TGTGCTAGTGGTTCGAATGCTTGGGGCAGACCTAACACTGAAGCTTTCTTT
16	TRBV18	TRBJ2-3	TRBD2	few	CASSPEASGGSDTQYF	TGTGCCAGCTCACCGGAGGCTAGCGGGGGTTCAGATACGCAGTATTTT
16	TRBV19	TRBJ2-5	TRBD2	NA	CASSMGTSGVGETQYF	TGTGCCAGTAGTATGGGGACTAGCGGGGTCGGGGAGACCCAGTACTTC
14	TRBV10-2	TRBJ1-1	NA	NA	CASRDRTGKTEAFF	TGCGCCAGCAGAGACAGGACTGGTAAAACTGAAGCTTTCTTT
14	TRBV5-1	TRBJ1-1	TRBD1	NA	CASSYGQASSEAFF	TGCGCCAGCAGCTATGGACAGGCCTCATCTGAAGCTTTCTTT